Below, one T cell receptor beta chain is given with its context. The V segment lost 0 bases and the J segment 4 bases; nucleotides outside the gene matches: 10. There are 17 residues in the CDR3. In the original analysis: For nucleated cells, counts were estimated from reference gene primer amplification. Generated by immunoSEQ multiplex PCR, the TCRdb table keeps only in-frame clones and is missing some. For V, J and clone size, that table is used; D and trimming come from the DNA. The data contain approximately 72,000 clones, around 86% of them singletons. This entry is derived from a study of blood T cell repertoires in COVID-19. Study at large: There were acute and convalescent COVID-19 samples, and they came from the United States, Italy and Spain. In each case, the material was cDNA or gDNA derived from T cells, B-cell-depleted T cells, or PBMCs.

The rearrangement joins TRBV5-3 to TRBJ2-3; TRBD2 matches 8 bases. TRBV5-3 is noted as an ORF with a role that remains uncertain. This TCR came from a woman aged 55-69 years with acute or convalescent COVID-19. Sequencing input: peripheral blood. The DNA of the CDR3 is TGTGCCAGAAGCTTGGGAGGGGTTAGCGGGGAAGCAGATACGCAGTATTTT. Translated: CARSLGGVSGEADTQYF.